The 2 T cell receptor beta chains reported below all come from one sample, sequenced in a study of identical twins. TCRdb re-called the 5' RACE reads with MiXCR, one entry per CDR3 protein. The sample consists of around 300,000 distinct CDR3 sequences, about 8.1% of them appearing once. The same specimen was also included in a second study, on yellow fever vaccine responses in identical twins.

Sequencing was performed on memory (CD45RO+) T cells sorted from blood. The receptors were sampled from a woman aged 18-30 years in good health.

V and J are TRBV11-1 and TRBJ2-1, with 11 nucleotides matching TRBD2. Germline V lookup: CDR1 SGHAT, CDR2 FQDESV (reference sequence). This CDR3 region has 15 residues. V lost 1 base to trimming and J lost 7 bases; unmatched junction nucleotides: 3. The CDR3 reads CASSLVGTSGNEQFF. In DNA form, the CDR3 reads TGTGCCAGCAGCTTAGTTGGGACTAGCGGAAATGAGCAGTTCTTC.

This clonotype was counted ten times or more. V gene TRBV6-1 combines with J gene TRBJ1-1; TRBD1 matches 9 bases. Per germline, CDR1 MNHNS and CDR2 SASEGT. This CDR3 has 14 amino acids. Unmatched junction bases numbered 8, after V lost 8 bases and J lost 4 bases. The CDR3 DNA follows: TGTGCCAGCCAAAGGGACAGGGTGAGCACTGAAGCTTTCTTT. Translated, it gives CASQRDRVSTEAFF.